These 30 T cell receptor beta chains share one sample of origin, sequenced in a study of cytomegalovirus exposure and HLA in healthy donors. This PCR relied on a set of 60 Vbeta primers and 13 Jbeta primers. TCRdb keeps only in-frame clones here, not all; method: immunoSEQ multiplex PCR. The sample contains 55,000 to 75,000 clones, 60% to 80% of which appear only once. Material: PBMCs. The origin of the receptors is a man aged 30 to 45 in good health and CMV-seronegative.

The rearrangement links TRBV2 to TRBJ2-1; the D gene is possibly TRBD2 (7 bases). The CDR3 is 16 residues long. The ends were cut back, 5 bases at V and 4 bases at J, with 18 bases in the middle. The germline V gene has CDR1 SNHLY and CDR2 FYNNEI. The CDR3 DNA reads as TGTGCCAGCAGTAAAGGGGGGGGCTGGTTGTACAATGAGCAGTTCTTC. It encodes CASSKGGGWLYNEQFF.

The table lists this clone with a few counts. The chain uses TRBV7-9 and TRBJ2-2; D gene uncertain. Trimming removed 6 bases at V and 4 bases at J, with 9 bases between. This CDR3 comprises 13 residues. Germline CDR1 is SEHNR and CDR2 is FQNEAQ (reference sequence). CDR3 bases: TGTGCCAGCAGGCAAAGCCTCACCGGGGAGCTGTTTTTT. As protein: CASRQSLTGELFF.

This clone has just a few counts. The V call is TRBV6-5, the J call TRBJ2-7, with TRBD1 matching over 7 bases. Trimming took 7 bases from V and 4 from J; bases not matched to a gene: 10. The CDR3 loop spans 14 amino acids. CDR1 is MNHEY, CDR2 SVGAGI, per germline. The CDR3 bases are TGTGCCAGCAAGCTCTTGTCCAGGGGGTACGAGCAGTACTTC. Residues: CASKLLSRGYEQYF.

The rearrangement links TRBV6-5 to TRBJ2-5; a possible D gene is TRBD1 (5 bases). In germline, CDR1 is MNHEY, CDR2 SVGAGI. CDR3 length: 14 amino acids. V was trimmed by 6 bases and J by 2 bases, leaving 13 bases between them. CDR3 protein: CASRRQTLQETQYF. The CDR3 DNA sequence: TGTGCCAGCAGAAGACAGACGCTTCAAGAGACCCAGTACTTC.

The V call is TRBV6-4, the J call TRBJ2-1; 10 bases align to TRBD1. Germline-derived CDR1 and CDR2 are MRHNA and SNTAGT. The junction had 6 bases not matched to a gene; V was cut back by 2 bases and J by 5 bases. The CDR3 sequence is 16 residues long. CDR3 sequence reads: CASSDVGQGNHNEQFF. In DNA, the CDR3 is TGTGCCAGCAGTGACGTGGGACAGGGGAACCACAATGAGCAGTTCTTC.

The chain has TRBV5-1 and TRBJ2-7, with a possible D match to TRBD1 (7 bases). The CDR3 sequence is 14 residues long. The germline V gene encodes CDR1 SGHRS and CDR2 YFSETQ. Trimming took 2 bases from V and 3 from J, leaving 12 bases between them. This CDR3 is CASSLGGGYYEQYF. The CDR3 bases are TGCGCCAGCAGCTTAGGAGGGGGCTACTACGAGCAGTACTTC.

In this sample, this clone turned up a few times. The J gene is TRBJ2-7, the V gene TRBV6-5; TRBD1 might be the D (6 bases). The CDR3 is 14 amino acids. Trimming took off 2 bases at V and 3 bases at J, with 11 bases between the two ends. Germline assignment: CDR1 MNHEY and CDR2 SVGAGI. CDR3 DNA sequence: TGTGCCAGCAGTTACGGGACACAGATCTACGAGCAGTACTTC. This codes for CASSYGTQIYEQYF.

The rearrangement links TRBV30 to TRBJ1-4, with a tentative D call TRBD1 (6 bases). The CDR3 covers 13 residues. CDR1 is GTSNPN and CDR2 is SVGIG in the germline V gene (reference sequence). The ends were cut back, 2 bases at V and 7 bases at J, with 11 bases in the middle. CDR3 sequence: CAWSWQGTEKLFF. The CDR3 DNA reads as TGTGCCTGGAGTTGGCAGGGGACTGAAAAACTGTTTTTT.

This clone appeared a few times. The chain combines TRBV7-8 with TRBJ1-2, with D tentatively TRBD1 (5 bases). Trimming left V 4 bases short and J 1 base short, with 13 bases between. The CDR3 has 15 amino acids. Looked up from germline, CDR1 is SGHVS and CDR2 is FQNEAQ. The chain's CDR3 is CASSYSPTDNYGYTF. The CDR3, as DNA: TGTGCCAGCAGCTACAGCCCGACAGATAACTATGGCTACACCTTC.

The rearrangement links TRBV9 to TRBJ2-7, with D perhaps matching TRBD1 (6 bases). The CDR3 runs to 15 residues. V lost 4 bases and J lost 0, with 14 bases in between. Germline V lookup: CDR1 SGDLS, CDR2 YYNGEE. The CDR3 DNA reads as TGTGCCAGCAGCCCACAGGGACCCCCCTCCTACGAGCAGTACTTC. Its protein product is CASSPQGPPSYEQYF.

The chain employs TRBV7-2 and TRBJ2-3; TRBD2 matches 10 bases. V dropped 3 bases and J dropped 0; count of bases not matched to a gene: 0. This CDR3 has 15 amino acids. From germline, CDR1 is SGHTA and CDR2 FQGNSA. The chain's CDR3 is CASSFSGGSTDTQYF. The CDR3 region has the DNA TGTGCCAGCAGCTTTAGCGGGGGGAGCACAGATACGCAGTATTTT.

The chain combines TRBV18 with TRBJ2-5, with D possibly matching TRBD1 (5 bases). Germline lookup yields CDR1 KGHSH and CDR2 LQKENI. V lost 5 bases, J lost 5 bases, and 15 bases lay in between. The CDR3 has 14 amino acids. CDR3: CASSNTGPGETQYF. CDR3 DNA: TGTGCCAGCTCAAACACAGGACCTGGGGAGACCCAGTACTTC.

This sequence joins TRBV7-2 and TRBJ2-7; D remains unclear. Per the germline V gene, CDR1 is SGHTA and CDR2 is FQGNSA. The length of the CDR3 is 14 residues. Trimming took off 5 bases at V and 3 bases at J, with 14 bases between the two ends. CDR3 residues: CASSPMRRFYEQYF. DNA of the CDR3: TGTGCCAGCAGCCCGATGAGGCGCTTCTACGAGCAGTACTTC.

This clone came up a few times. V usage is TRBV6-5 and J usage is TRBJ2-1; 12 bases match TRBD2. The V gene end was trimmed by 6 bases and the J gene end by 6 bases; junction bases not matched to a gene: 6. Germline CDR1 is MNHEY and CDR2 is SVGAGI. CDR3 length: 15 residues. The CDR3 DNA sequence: TGTGCCAGCAGACTCCTAGCGGGGGGGCGCAATGAGCAGTTCTTC. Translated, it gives CASRLLAGGRNEQFF.

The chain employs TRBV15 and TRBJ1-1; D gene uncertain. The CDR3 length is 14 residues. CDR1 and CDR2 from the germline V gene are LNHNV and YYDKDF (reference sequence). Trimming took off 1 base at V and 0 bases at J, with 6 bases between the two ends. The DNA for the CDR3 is TGTGCCACCAGCAGAGTTAACATGAACACTGAAGCTTTCTTT. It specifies CATSRVNMNTEAFF.

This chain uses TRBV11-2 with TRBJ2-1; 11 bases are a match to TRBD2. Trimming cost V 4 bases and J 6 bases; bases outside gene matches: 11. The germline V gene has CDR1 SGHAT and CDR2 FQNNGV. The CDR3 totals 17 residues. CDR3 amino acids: CASSSRLAGRHGNEQFF. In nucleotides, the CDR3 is TGTGCCAGCAGCTCGAGACTAGCGGGGAGGCACGGCAATGAGCAGTTCTTC.

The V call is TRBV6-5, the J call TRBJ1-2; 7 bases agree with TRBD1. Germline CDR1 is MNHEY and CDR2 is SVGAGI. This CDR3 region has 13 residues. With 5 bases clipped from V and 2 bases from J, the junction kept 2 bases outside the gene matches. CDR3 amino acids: CASSKQGNYGYTF. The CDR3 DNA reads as TGTGCCAGCAGTAAACAGGGGAACTATGGCTACACCTTC.

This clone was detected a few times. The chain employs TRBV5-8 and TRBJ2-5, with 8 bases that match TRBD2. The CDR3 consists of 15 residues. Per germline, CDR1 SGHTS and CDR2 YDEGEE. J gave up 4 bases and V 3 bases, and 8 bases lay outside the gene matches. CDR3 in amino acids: CASSWGAGEGETQYF. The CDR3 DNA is TGTGCCAGCAGCTGGGGAGCGGGGGAGGGAGAGACCCAGTACTTC.

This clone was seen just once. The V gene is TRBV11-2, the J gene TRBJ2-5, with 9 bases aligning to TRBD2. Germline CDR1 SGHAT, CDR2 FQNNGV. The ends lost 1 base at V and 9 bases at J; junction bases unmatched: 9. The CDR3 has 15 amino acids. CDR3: CASSLAGAGGRAQYF. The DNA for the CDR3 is TGTGCCAGCAGCTTAGCCGGAGCGGGGGGCAGGGCCCAGTACTTC.

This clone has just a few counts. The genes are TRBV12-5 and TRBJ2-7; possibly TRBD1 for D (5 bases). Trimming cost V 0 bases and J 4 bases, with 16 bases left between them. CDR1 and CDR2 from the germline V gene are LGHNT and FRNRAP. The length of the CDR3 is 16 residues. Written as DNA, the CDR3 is TGTGCTAGTGGTTTGGTAACAGGAGCGATCCCGTACGAGCAGTACTTC. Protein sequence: CASGLVTGAIPYEQYF.

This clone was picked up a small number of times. CDR3 DNA sequence: TGTGCCAGTAGTATAGTCGCCGGGTCCAATGAGCAGTTCTTC. As protein: CASSIVAGSNEQFF. The rearrangement joins TRBV19 to TRBJ2-1; D remains ambiguous. The V gene's germline CDR1 is LNHDA and CDR2 SQIVND (reference sequence). This CDR3 comprises 14 residues. Trimming took 1 base from V and 6 from J, leaving 10 bases between them.

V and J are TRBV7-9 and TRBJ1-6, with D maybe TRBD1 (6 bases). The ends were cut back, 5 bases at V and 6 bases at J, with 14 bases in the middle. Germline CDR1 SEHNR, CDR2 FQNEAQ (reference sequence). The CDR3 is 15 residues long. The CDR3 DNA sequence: TGTGCCAGCAGCAAGCTTTCAGGGGTTAATTCACCCCTCCACTTT. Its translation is CASSKLSGVNSPLHF.

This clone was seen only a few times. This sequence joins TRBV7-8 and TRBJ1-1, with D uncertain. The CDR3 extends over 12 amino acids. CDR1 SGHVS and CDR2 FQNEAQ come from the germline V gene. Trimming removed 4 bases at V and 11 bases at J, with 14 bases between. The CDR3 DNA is TGTGCCAGCAGCTGGCCCCAACAACACGCTTTCTTT. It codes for CASSWPQQHAFF.

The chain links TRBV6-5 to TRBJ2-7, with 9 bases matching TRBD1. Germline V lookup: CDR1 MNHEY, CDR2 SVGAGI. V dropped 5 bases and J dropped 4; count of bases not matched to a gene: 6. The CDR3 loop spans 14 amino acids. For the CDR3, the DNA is TGTGCCAGCAGTATGAGACAGGGGGGTTACGAGCAGTACTTC. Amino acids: CASSMRQGGYEQYF.

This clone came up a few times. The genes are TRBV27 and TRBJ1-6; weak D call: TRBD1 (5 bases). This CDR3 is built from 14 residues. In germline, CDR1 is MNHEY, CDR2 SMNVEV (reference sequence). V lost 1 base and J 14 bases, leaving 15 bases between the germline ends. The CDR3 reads CASSLLGTGLTLHF. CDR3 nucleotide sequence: TGTGCCAGCAGTTTATTAGGGACTGGCTTAACCCTCCACTTT.

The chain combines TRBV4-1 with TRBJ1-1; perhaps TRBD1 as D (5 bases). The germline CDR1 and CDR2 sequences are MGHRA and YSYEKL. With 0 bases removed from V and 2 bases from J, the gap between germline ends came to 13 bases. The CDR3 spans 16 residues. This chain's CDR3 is CASSQDKAGRNTEAFF. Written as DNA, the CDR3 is TGCGCCAGCAGCCAAGATAAGGCAGGGCGCAACACTGAAGCTTTCTTT.

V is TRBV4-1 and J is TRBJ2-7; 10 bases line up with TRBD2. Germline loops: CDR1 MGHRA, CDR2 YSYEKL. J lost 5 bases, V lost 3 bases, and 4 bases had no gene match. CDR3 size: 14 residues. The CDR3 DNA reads TGCGCCAGCAGCCAGCGGGGACTAGCGAACGAGCAGTACTTC. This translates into CASSQRGLANEQYF.

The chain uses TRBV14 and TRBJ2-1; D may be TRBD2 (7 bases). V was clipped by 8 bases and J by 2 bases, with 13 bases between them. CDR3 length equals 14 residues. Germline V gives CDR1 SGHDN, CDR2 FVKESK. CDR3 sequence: CASQGGGAYNEQFF. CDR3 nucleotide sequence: TGTGCCAGCCAAGGGGGGGGAGCCTACAATGAGCAGTTCTTC.

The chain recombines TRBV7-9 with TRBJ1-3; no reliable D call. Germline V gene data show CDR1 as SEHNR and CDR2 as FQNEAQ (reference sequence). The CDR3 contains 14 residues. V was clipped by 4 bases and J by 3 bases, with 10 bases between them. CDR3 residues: CASSSHTNGNTIYF. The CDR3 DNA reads TGTGCCAGCAGCTCACACACGAATGGAAACACCATATATTTT.

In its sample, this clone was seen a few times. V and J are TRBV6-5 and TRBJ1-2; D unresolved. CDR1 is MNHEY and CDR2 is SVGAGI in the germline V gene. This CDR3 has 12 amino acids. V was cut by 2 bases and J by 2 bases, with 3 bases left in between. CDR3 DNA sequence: TGTGCCAGCAGTTACCGGAACTATGGCTACACCTTC. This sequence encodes CASSYRNYGYTF.